This T cell receptor beta chain was captured by sequencing in a study of cytomegalovirus exposure and HLA in healthy donors. The germline V gene encodes CDR1 LNHNV and CDR2 YYDKDF (reference sequence). The junction had 14 bases not matched to a gene; V was cut back by 4 bases and J by 4 bases. This CDR3 has 18 amino acids. The PCR was carried out with 60 Vbeta primers and 13 Jbeta primers. Assay: immunoSEQ multiplex PCR; the TCRdb copy retains only in-frame clones and omits some. Here the sample spans about 130,000 clones, around two thirds being singletons. The sequencing sample was made of PBMCs. The TCR was taken from a man aged 18-30 years in good health and CMV-seropositive. J is TRBJ1-2 and V is TRBV15, with 11 bases aligning to TRBD1. CDR3 nucleotide sequence: TGTGCCACCAGCACCGAGACTGGACAGGGGGCTTCGGGCTATGGCTACACCTTC. Protein product: CATSTETGQGASGYGYTF.